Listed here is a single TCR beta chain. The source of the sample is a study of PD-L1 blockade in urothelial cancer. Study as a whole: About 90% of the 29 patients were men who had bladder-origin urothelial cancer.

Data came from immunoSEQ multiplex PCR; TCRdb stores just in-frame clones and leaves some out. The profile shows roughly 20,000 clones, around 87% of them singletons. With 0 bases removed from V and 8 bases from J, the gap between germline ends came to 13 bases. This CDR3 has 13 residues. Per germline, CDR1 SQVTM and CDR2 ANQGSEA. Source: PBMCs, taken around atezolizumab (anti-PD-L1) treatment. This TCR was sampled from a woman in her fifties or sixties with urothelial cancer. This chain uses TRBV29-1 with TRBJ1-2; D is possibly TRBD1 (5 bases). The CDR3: CSVEDRQGDGYTF. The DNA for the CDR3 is TGCAGCGTTGAAGATCGTCAGGGCGACGGCTACACCTTC.